This TCR beta chain was identified in a study of blood T cell repertoires in COVID-19. As for the study in general: COVID-19 samples from acute and convalescent phases originated in the United States, Italy and Spain. The cDNA or gDNA used as material had been derived from T cells, B-cell-depleted T cells, or PBMCs.

Original processing methods: Scientists estimated how many nucleated cells there were by amplifying reference gene primers. The data were produced by immunoSEQ multiplex PCR, yet TCRdb's version contains in-frame clones alone and is incomplete. V and J calls and clone size follow that table, whereas D and trimming were derived from the DNA. Among roughly 250,000 clones listed, approximately 90% were seen once. This CDR3 contains 16 residues. V gave up 0 bases and J gave up 0 bases; unmatched junction bases: 5. Germline V gene lookup returns CDR1 MNHEY and CDR2 SVGAGI. Sequencing was carried out using peripheral blood. This clonotype originated in a man in his 60s who had recovered from COVID-19. The chain has TRBV6-5 and TRBJ2-7; TRBD1 aligns across 7 bases. The CDR3 DNA follows: TGTGCCAGCAGTTACTCGGGACAGACAAGCTCCTACGAGCAGTACTTC. Protein product: CASSYSGQTSSYEQYF.